Listed below are T cell receptor beta chains from one sample, sequenced in a study of regulatory T cells in long-lasting Graves disease. MiXCR, run by TCRdb on the multiplex PCR reads, gives a single entry per CDR3 protein. The sample lists hundreds of thousands of distinct CDR3 sequences, about 11% seen once, with about 8.3% in the top ten. The data also belong to a second study, concerning T cells in Graves' hyperthyroidism and ophthalmopathy.

The source was peripheral blood mononuclear cells (PBMCs), collected at new diagnosis, from a patient treated with antithyroid drugs. The receptor source for this set is a woman in her thirties with Graves disease. The CDR3 runs from the conserved cysteine through the conserved F or W. D genes are given only for firm matches. Expanded clones get a size class; other rows say once, few or many, or leave the size out.

clone_size d_call j_call v_call cdr3_nt cdr3_aa
many . TRBJ2-1 TRBV2 TGTGCCAGCAGTGAACATCCCTACAATGAGCAGTTCTTC CASSEHPYNEQFF
many TRBD2 TRBJ2-2 TRBV11-2 TGTGCCAGCAGCTCTAGCGGGAGAGCCACCGGGGAGCTGTTTTTT CASSSSGRATGELFF
many TRBD1 TRBJ2-1 TRBV20-1 TGCAGTGCCCTACTGGGGACAGTGTACAATGAGCAGTTCTTC CSALLGTVYNEQFF
many . TRBJ1-3 TRBV27 TGTGCCAGCAGTTTGTACTCTGGAAACACCATATATTTT CASSLYSGNTIYF
many TRBD1 TRBJ2-2 TRBV9 TGTGCCAGCAGCGTAGTAACAGGGGTGACCGGGGAGCTGTTTTTT CASSVVTGVTGELFF
few . TRBJ2-3 TRBV2 TGTGCCAGCAGTTTATCGAGGATAGATACGCAGTATTTT CASSLSRIDTQYF
many . TRBJ2-5 TRBV3-1 TGTGCCAGCAGCCAAGAGGCTTCCGGGACACAACGCTTC CASSQEASGTQRF
many . TRBJ2-1 TRBV2 TGTGCCAGCATCTCGGGAGAGACCTACAATGAGCAGTTCTTC CASISGETYNEQFF
many . TRBJ1-2 TRBV20-1 TGCAGTGCCATCGTTGCGGGATTAGGCACTAACTATGGCTACACCTTC CSAIVAGLGTNYGYTF
few . TRBJ1-1 TRBV7-3 TGTGCCAGCAGCCCAATAGGGGGGTCCAACACTGAAGCTTTCTTT CASSPIGGSNTEAFF
many TRBD1 TRBJ2-5 TRBV11-2 TGTGCCAGCAGCTCGCGGACAGGGGACCAAGAGACCCAGTACTTC CASSSRTGDQETQYF
many TRBD1 TRBJ1-2 TRBV2 TGTGCCAGCAGTGGACAGGGGGGAGGCTATGGCTACACCTTC CASSGQGGGYGYTF
. TRBD1 TRBJ2-1 TRBV19 TGTGCCAGTAGTATAATACAGGGGGCGAGCACTGAGCAGTTCTTC CASSIIQGASTEQFF
. . TRBJ1-2 TRBV11-2 TGTGCCAGCAGCGGGCGTGGGCTCAAAGATGGCTACACCTTC CASSGRGLKDGYTF